One sample yielded the 21 T cell receptor beta chains listed below, sequenced in a study of blood T cell repertoires in COVID-19. This table comes from immunoSEQ multiplex PCR, and its TCRdb copy is limited to in-frame clones, with some not included. This table has about 310,000 clones, 70% to 90% appearing once. The specimen was peripheral blood. The origin of the receptors is a woman in her forties or fifties who had recovered from COVID-19.

The gene calls are TRBV7-3 and TRBJ2-1; 10 bases are shared with TRBD2. The CDR3 spans 15 residues. The V gene end was trimmed by 4 bases and the J gene end by 2 bases; junction bases not matched to a gene: 2. Per the germline V gene, CDR1 is SGHTA and CDR2 is FQGTGA. The CDR3 DNA reads TGTGCCAGCAGCTATCTAGCGGGAGCCTACAATGAGCAGTTCTTC. Translated: CASSYLAGAYNEQFF.

V usage is TRBV7-9 and J usage is TRBJ2-7; D perhaps matches TRBD2 (6 bases). CDR3 length: 15 residues. Looked up from germline, CDR1 is SEHNR and CDR2 is FQNEAQ (reference sequence). The V gene lost 5 bases and the J gene lost 4 bases, with 18 bases spanning the gap. CDR3 sequence: CASSPTKGEAYEQYF. DNA of the CDR3: TGTGCCAGCAGCCCGACTAAAGGGGAGGCTTACGAGCAGTACTTC.

The rearrangement uses TRBV6-4 and TRBJ2-7; a weak D match, TRBD2 (5 bases). The ends were cut back, 4 bases at V and 3 bases at J, with 10 bases in the middle. Germline assignment: CDR1 MRHNA and CDR2 SNTAGT. The CDR3 is made up of 13 amino acids. The CDR3 nucleotides are TGTGCCAGCAGTGCTCGGGAAGGCTACGAGCAGTACTTC. Its translation is CASSAREGYEQYF.

This clone occurred once. J is TRBJ1-1 and V is TRBV7-2, with D unresolved. Trimming took off 5 bases at V and 1 base at J, with 8 bases between the two ends. CDR3 length equals 13 residues. Germline-derived CDR1 and CDR2 are SGHTA and FQGNSA. The CDR3 region has the DNA TGTGCCAGCAGCACAGACGAGAACACTGAAGCTTTCTTT. Residues: CASSTDENTEAFF.

This chain joins TRBV4-2 and TRBJ1-2; no clear D gene. Germline V gene lookup returns CDR1 LGHNA and CDR2 YNFKEQ. V lost 2 bases and J 0 bases, leaving 7 bases between the germline ends. The CDR3 totals 14 residues. The CDR3 coding sequence is TGTGCCAGCAGCCAAACGGGAGCTAACTATGGCTACACCTTC. It specifies CASSQTGANYGYTF.

The rearrangement uses TRBV11-2 and TRBJ2-3; 9 nucleotides agree with TRBD1. Germline V CDR1 and CDR2: SGHAT, FQNNGV. This CDR3 region has 15 residues. After removal of 4 bases from V and 6 bases from J, the junction contained 8 bases not matched to a gene. The CDR3 sequence is CASSSRQGGRDTQYF. CDR3 in DNA: TGTGCCAGCAGCTCGCGACAGGGGGGGAGGGATACGCAGTATTTT.

The CDR3 DNA reads TGTGCCAGCAGCCGGGGAGGCGGCGGGAAGGACGAGCAGTTCTTC. Protein: CASSRGGGGKDEQFF. The chain employs TRBV7-3 and TRBJ2-1; D might be TRBD2 (6 bases). CDR1 is SGHTA, CDR2 FQGTGA, per germline. CDR3 length equals 15 residues. Trimming shortened V by 5 bases and J by 10 bases, and 21 bases separated the two germline ends. Combining the CDR3 with reference TRBV7-3 and TRBJ2-1 gives the whole variable domain GAGVSQTPSNKVTEKGKYVELRCDPISGHTALYWYRQSLGQGPEFLIYFQGTGAADDSGLPNDRFFAVRPEGSVSTLKIQRTERGDSAVYLCASSRGGGGKDEQFFGPGTRLTVL.

The V and J genes are TRBV6-5 and TRBJ1-1, with a weak D call TRBD1 (5 bases). CDR1 and CDR2 from the germline V gene are MNHEY and SVGAGI. The CDR3 covers 13 residues. V shed 6 bases and J shed 1 base, with 9 bases lying between them. The CDR3 sequence is CASRQAANTEAFF. The CDR3 bases are TGTGCCAGCAGACAGGCCGCGAACACTGAAGCTTTCTTT.

This chain uses TRBV4-3 with TRBJ1-3; D not certain. This CDR3 comprises 13 residues. V dropped 4 bases and J dropped 2 bases, with 6 bases sitting between them. CDR1 LGHNA and CDR2 YSLEER come from the germline V gene. Here the CDR3 reads CASSREAGNTIYF. The DNA of the CDR3 is TGCGCCAGCAGCCGCGAGGCTGGAAACACCATATATTTT.

The genes are TRBV5-6 and TRBJ2-7; possibly TRBD2 for D (6 bases). This CDR3 region has 13 residues. The V gene lost 7 bases and the J gene lost 3 bases, with 14 bases spanning the gap. Germline values: CDR1 SGHDT, CDR2 YYEEEE. CDR3 nucleotide sequence: TGTGCCAGCGCGGGACGTGGGATCTACGAGCAGTACTTC. It is translated as CASAGRGIYEQYF.

The genes are TRBV5-1 and TRBJ2-5, with unresolved D. This CDR3 region has 12 residues. Between the trimmed V and J ends, which lost 4 bases and 0 bases, there was a span of 4 bases. Germline-derived CDR1 and CDR2 are SGHRS and YFSETQ. The CDR3 reads CASSQYQETQYF. In DNA form, the CDR3 reads TGCGCCAGCAGCCAGTACCAAGAGACCCAGTACTTC.

V usage is TRBV5-6 and J usage is TRBJ2-3; weak D call: TRBD1 (6 bases). V dropped 4 bases and J dropped 4 bases, with 10 bases sitting between them. From germline, CDR1 is SGHDT and CDR2 YYEEEE. The CDR3 is made up of 13 amino acids. The CDR3 coding sequence is TGTGCCAGCAGCCAACAGGGCCCAGATACGCAGTATTTT. Translation: CASSQQGPDTQYF.

The chain recombines TRBV27 with TRBJ2-7, with 9 nucleotides matching TRBD2. CDR1 and CDR2 from the germline V gene are MNHEY and SMNVEV (reference sequence). There are 13 residues in the CDR3. After removal of 5 bases from V and 8 bases from J, the junction contained 7 bases not matched to a gene. The CDR3 region is CASSTLAGYKQYF. The DNA for the CDR3 is TGTGCCAGCAGTACCCTAGCGGGGTATAAGCAGTACTTC.

The chain has TRBV12-5 and TRBJ2-1; D is unresolved. This CDR3 comprises 14 residues. The germline V gene has CDR1 LGHNT and CDR2 FRNRAP. Deletions cut 4 bases from V and 8 bases from J, with 15 bases between. The CDR3 region has the DNA TGTGCTAGTGGTTCGGCGGAAGGAAGGCATGAGCAGTTCTTC. This codes for CASGSAEGRHEQFF.

This clone was detected only once. The CDR3: CASSQTTQAEAFF. Here the CDR3 DNA reads TGTGCCAGCAGCCAAACGACCCAGGCTGAAGCTTTCTTT. The rearrangement uses TRBV3-1 (or the pseudogene TRBV3-2) and TRBJ1-1; D unresolved. The germline gives CDR1 LGHDT, CDR2 YNNKEL (reference sequence). V was clipped by 2 bases and J by 6 bases, with 10 bases between them. The CDR3 runs 13 residues.

The V call is TRBV6-2 or TRBV6-3, the J call TRBJ1-2; D not certain. In germline, CDR1 is MNHEY, CDR2 SVGEGT. The V and J ends lost 6 bases and 2 bases respectively, with 7 bases between them. This CDR3 has 12 residues. The CDR3 reads CASSPRNYGYTF. CDR3 sequence (DNA): TGTGCCAGCAGCCCCAGAAACTATGGCTACACCTTC.

J is TRBJ1-6 and V is TRBV5-1, with 9 bases fitting TRBD1. CDR3 length: 15 residues. With V trimmed by 0 bases and J by 9 bases, 4 bases remained unmatched. Germline V gene sequence: CDR1 SGHRS, CDR2 YFSETQ. The CDR3 nucleotides read TGCGCCAGCAGCTTGGAAGGACAGGGGAGTTCACCCCTCCACTTT. It encodes CASSLEGQGSSPLHF.

Here the CDR3 DNA reads TGTGCCAGTAGAGGGGAACCACAAATAAATTCACCCCTCCACTTT. Translated: CASRGEPQINSPLHF. The genes are TRBV19 and TRBJ1-6, with a weak D call TRBD1 (5 bases). The V gene's germline CDR1 is LNHDA and CDR2 SQIVND (reference sequence). V was clipped by 6 bases and J by 7 bases, with 16 bases between them. This CDR3 spans 15 amino acids. The variable domain in full, with the rest retrieved from reference TRBV19 and TRBJ1-6, is DGGITQSPKYLFRKEGQNVTLSCEQNLNHDAMYWYRQDPGQGLRLIYYSQIVNDFQKGDIAEGYSVSREKKESFPLTVTSAQKNPTAFYLCASRGEPQINSPLHFGNGTRLTVT.

As for this clone: The same CDR3 is also encoded by other DNA sequences in this sample. The chain carries TRBV7-2 and TRBJ2-7, with TRBD2 identical over 7 bases. Trimming at V came to 0 bases and at J to 2 bases, leaving 4 bases not matched to a gene. The CDR3 contains 15 residues. The germline V gene has CDR1 SGHTA and CDR2 FQGNSA. CDR3 in amino acids: CASSLAASGAYEQYF. The CDR3, as DNA: TGTGCCAGCAGCTTAGCGGCTAGCGGAGCCTACGAGCAGTACTTC.

The chain couples TRBV5-5 to TRBJ2-5; D is unclear. Germline values: CDR1 SGHKS, CDR2 YYEKEE (reference sequence). The CDR3 covers 13 residues. V was pared by 4 bases and J by 13 bases, with 20 bases between. In DNA form, the CDR3 reads TGTGCCAGCAGCCCGGTGACTGAGACCGCGCTGTACTTC. Protein sequence: CASSPVTETALYF.

This clone was recorded once. This rearrangement joins TRBV6-5 to TRBJ2-3, with 8 nucleotides matching TRBD1. The germline CDR1 and CDR2 sequences are MNHEY and SVGAGI. The CDR3 spans 15 residues. The V segment lost 5 bases and the J segment 3 bases; nucleotides outside the gene matches: 7. CDR3 amino acids: CASSRTGPFTDTQYF. The CDR3 nucleotides are TGTGCCAGCAGTAGGACAGGGCCGTTTACAGATACGCAGTATTTT.